The next 18 T cell receptor beta chains were all read from a single sample in a study of T cell responses to AZD1222 COVID-19 vaccine. Sequencing used immunoSEQ multiplex PCR; TCRdb keeps in-frame clones, though not all of them. In the table there are about 110,000 clones, around 93% of which are singletons. The specimen was peripheral blood, collected 28 days after the second AZD1222 dose. The receptors come from an adult who received the AZD1222 COVID-19 vaccine.

In regard to this clone: A junction end diverges from the germline sequence, so it may reflect a read error. The gene calls are TRBV3-1 (or the pseudogene TRBV3-2) and TRBJ2-7; D remains ambiguous. The CDR3 totals 13 residues. Germline assignment: CDR1 LGHDT and CDR2 YNNKEL (reference sequence). CDR3 coding DNA: TGTGCCAGCAGCCAAGATTCAAGGAACGTTGATATCTTC. As protein: CASSQDSRNVDIF.

The J gene is TRBJ2-2, the V gene TRBV28; 11 bases line up with TRBD1. Trimming at V came to 3 bases and at J to 8 bases, leaving 5 bases not matched to a gene. CDR3 length: 15 residues. Germline CDR1 and CDR2: MDHEN and SYDVKM. CDR3: CASSFGTGGRGELFF. DNA for the CDR3: TGTGCCAGCAGTTTCGGGACAGGGGGACGAGGGGAGCTGTTTTTT. Full variable domain (rest looked up from reference TRBV28 and TRBJ2-2): DVKVTQSSRYLVKRTGEKVFLECVQDMDHENMFWYRQDPGLGLRLIYFSYDVKMKEKGDIPEGYSVSREKKERFSLILESASTNQTSMYLCASSFGTGGRGELFFGEGSRLTVL.

The CDR3 reads CASSPRFTDTQYF. The CDR3 nucleotides are TGTGCCAGCAGCCCTAGGTTCACAGATACGCAGTATTTT. The chain couples TRBV3-1 (or the pseudogene TRBV3-2) to TRBJ2-3; the D is unclear. The V gene's germline CDR1 is LGHDT and CDR2 YNNKEL (reference sequence). V was pared by 4 bases and J by 2 bases, with 7 bases between. The CDR3 covers 13 residues.

The rearrangement joins TRBV19 to TRBJ1-5; D gene unclear. Germline values: CDR1 LNHDA, CDR2 SQIVND (reference sequence). The CDR3 is 13 amino acids. Trimming left V 1 base short and J 5 bases short, with 6 bases between. The CDR3 DNA reads TGTGCCAGTAGTATAGGCGTTGATCAGCCCCAGCATTTT. Its translation: CASSIGVDQPQHF.

This clone was counted a single time. This sequence joins TRBV7-9 and TRBJ1-2; 7 nucleotides line up with TRBD1. CDR3 size: 13 residues. From germline, CDR1 is SEHNR and CDR2 FQNEAQ (reference sequence). V shed 3 bases, J shed 7 bases, and the junction held 5 bases outside the gene matches. In DNA form, the CDR3 reads TGTGCCAGCAGCTTCAAGGGGGCGGGTGGCTACACCTTC. It translates to CASSFKGAGGYTF.

The rearrangement links TRBV15 to TRBJ2-5, with no clear D. V was clipped by 2 bases and J by 9 bases, with 13 bases between them. Germline assignment: CDR1 LNHNV and CDR2 YYDKDF (reference sequence). This CDR3 region has 13 residues. DNA of the CDR3: TGTGCCACCAGCAGAAATATACAGATCGCCCAGTACTTC. Amino acids: CATSRNIQIAQYF.

The chain has TRBV7-9 and TRBJ2-1; unclear D gene. V was shortened by 5 bases and J by 6 bases, with 14 bases between the two germline ends. The CDR3 is 14 residues long. The germline V gene encodes CDR1 SEHNR and CDR2 FQNEAQ (reference sequence). CDR3 in DNA: TGTGCCAGCAGCCCCGCAGACCCCCGCAATGAGCAGTTCTTC. Protein: CASSPADPRNEQFF.

This chain connects TRBV5-1 to TRBJ2-6, with D possibly matching TRBD2 (5 bases). The CDR3 spans 15 residues. The V end was cut by 1 base, the J end by 2 bases, with 7 bases between. Germline CDR1 SGHRS, CDR2 YFSETQ. This CDR3 is CASSLYGAGANVLTF. The CDR3 DNA is TGCGCCAGCAGCTTGTACGGGGCTGGGGCCAACGTCCTGACTTTC.

Comment on this clone: At the DNA level, this CDR3 is encoded by other sequences in the same sample as well. The genes are TRBV3-1 (or the pseudogene TRBV3-2) and TRBJ1-1; 12 bases map to TRBD1. CDR1 is LGHDT, CDR2 YNNKEL, per germline (reference sequence). There are 14 residues in the CDR3. V dropped 5 bases and J dropped 5; count of bases not matched to a gene: 3. Written as DNA, the CDR3 is TGTGCCAGCAGCTTGGGACAGGGGGCGACTGAAGCTTTCTTT. This encodes CASSLGQGATEAFF.

The rearrangement links TRBV15 to TRBJ1-4; D gene uncertain. Trimming pared 2 bases from V and 8 bases from J, leaving 6 bases between. This CDR3 spans 12 amino acids. CDR1 is LNHNV, CDR2 YYDKDF, per germline (reference sequence). The CDR3 here is CATSRLTEKLFF. The CDR3, as DNA: TGTGCCACCAGCAGACTCACAGAAAAACTGTTTTTT.

The chain is built from TRBV24-1 and TRBJ2-1; TRBD1 might be the D (7 bases). Trimming took off 3 bases at V and 0 bases at J, with 14 bases between the two ends. The CDR3 totals 17 residues. Per germline, CDR1 KGHDR and CDR2 SFDVKD. CDR3 residues: CATSDPRQGLSYNEQFF. CDR3 nucleotide sequence: TGTGCCACCAGTGATCCTCGACAGGGACTCTCCTACAATGAGCAGTTCTTC.

The chain combines TRBV27 with TRBJ1-1; D may be TRBD1 (5 bases). The V and J ends lost 3 bases and 4 bases respectively, with 9 bases between them. The CDR3 is 13 amino acids. CDR1 MNHEY and CDR2 SMNVEV come from the germline V gene (reference sequence). The CDR3 DNA sequence: TGTGCCAGCAGTTTCGCAAGGGGCACTGAAGCTTTCTTT. Translating it yields CASSFARGTEAFF.

This chain uses TRBV25-1 with TRBJ1-5; unclear D gene. Trimming stripped 3 bases from V and 5 bases from J, with 14 bases between. Germline V gives CDR1 MGHDK, CDR2 SYGVNS. The CDR3 consists of 15 residues. The CDR3 bases are TGTGCCAGCAGTGACCTCGGACGGGGAGATCAGCCCCAGCATTTT. It specifies CASSDLGRGDQPQHF.

This clone appeared once. V and J are TRBV9 and TRBJ2-1; TRBD2 matches at 15 bases. CDR1 and CDR2 from the germline V gene are SGDLS and YYNGEE. Unmatched junction bases numbered 5, after V lost 1 base and J lost 9 bases. The CDR3 is 16 residues long. The CDR3 nucleotides read TGTGCCAGCAGCGTACGGACTAGCGGGAGGGCCGGTGAGCAGTTCTTC. It is translated as CASSVRTSGRAGEQFF.

CDR3 protein: CASSYNSGVVEQFF. The DNA for the CDR3 is TGTGCCAGCAGTTACAATAGCGGGGTGGTTGAGCAGTTCTTC. V usage is TRBV6-5 and J usage is TRBJ2-1, with 8 bases identical to TRBD2. V was pared by 2 bases and J by 9 bases, with 6 bases of the junction left unmatched. CDR3 size: 14 residues. The germline V gene encodes CDR1 MNHEY and CDR2 SVGAGI.

V gene TRBV5-6 combines with J gene TRBJ2-7; TRBD2 is a possible D gene (6 bases). The ends were cut back, 2 bases at V and 2 bases at J, with 8 bases in the middle. CDR1 and CDR2 (germline): SGHDT, YYEEEE. This CDR3 is built from 13 residues. DNA for the CDR3: TGTGCCAGCAGCTTTGGGACTGCCTACGAGCAGTACTTC. Its translation: CASSFGTAYEQYF.

This clone has a handful of counts. The same CDR3 also results from other DNA sequences found in this sample. J is TRBJ2-1 and V is TRBV11-3, with 10 bases that match TRBD2. This CDR3 is 16 amino acids long. Germline CDR1 reads SGHNT; CDR2 reads YENEEA. J was trimmed by 0 bases and V by 4 bases; bases with no gene match: 3. The CDR3 nucleotides are TGTGCCAGCAGCTCCCGGACTAGCGGCTCCTACAATGAGCAGTTCTTC. It is translated as CASSSRTSGSYNEQFF.

The CDR3 loop reads CATESRGQGTDTQYF. CDR3 bases: TGTGCCACCGAATCGAGGGGCCAAGGGACAGATACGCAGTATTTT. J is TRBJ2-3 and V is TRBV15; tentatively, D is TRBD1 or TRBD2 (5 bases each). V lost 8 bases and J 3 bases, leaving 18 bases between the germline ends. The CDR3 loop spans 15 amino acids. Germline V CDR1 and CDR2: LNHNV, YYDKDF (reference sequence).